The 3 T cell receptor beta chains below all came from one sample that was sequenced in a study of identical twins (dated by TCRdb to the mid-2010s). The library relied on 5' RACE. Sequencing was performed on an Illumina HiSeq 2000. TCRdb reprocessing: public reads trimmed at Q25 with fastp, clones called with MiXCR, in-frame beta chains kept. CDR3 protein sequences are deduplicated, and each keeps its most common genes and DNA. Within this sample are roughly 260,000 distinct CDR3 sequences, with approximately 6.8% of them counted one time only. Of the sample, less than 6.5% is held by the ten largest clones. This sample was shared with a second study, whose subject was yellow fever vaccine responses in identical twins.

Sequenced material: CD8+ T cells sorted from blood. All receptors derive from a woman between 18 and 30 years old in good health.

This clonotype occurred many times. This rearrangement joins TRBV2 to TRBJ1-1, with D tentatively TRBD1 (6 bases). V lost 7 bases to trimming and J lost 5 bases, with 11 bases between them. The CDR3 runs to 12 residues. The germline gives CDR1 SNHLY, CDR2 FYNNEI. CDR3 protein: CASNTGLTEAFF. For the CDR3, the DNA is TGTGCCAGCAACACAGGGTTGACTGAAGCTTTCTTT.

This clonotype showed up many times. The chain has TRBV28 and TRBJ1-1; possible D gene TRBD1, 6 bases. This CDR3 spans 16 amino acids. The germline V gene encodes CDR1 MDHEN and CDR2 SYDVKM. The V end was cut by 6 bases, the J end by 1 base, with 18 bases between. CDR3 loop: CASSSHSDRSNTEAFF. The CDR3 DNA sequence: TGTGCCAGCAGCTCACACTCGGACAGATCGAACACTGAAGCTTTCTTT. Looking up the rest from reference TRBV28 and TRBJ1-1 gives the full variable domain: DVKVTQSSRYLVKRTGEKVFLECVQDMDHENMFWYRQDPGLGLRLIYFSYDVKMKEKGDIPEGYSVSREKKERFSLILESASTNQTSMYLCASSSHSDRSNTEAFFGQGTRLTVV.

This clonotype was observed at least ten times. The chain carries TRBV5-1 and TRBJ2-7; 10 bases are shared with TRBD1. After removal of 3 bases from V and 3 bases from J, the junction contained 3 bases not matched to a gene. Per germline, CDR1 SGHRS and CDR2 YFSETQ. This CDR3 comprises 14 residues. CDR3 amino acids: CASSYGQGDYEQYF. The CDR3 DNA reads TGCGCCAGCAGCTATGGACAGGGGGACTACGAGCAGTACTTC.